These 12 T cell receptor beta chains came from one sample sequenced in a study of Ad26.COV2.S vaccination and SARS-CoV-2 variants. Treatment in this sample: about 20 received Ad26.COV2.S at low or high dose, single or two shots; roughly five received placebo; per-sample allocation not given. Specimens were obtained on day 63 following the first vaccine or placebo injection. Libraries were prepared by immunoSEQ multiplex PCR; TCRdb keeps only in-frame clonotypes and omits some of them. The data hold around 450,000 clones, with around 90% observed a single time. The input for sequencing was peripheral blood, taken in a trial of Ad26.COV2.S vaccine versus placebo. The receptors stem from a person aged 18-65 years who received the Ad26.COV2.S COVID-19 vaccine or a placebo.

As DNA, the CDR3 is TGTGCCAGCAGCTTGGCCCGGGAGGGGCGGAACACTGAAGCTTTCTTT. Its protein product is CASSLAREGRNTEAFF. The V and J genes are TRBV5-4 and TRBJ1-1, with D tentatively TRBD1 (5 bases). This CDR3 spans 16 amino acids. V dropped 0 bases and J dropped 1 base, with 13 bases sitting between them. Looked up from germline, CDR1 is SGHNT and CDR2 is YYREEE (reference sequence).

This rearrangement joins TRBV2 to TRBJ1-4; weak D call: TRBD1 (6 bases). CDR1 SNHLY and CDR2 FYNNEI come from the germline V gene. V gave up 5 bases and J gave up 8 bases, with 18 bases separating them. The CDR3 length is 15 residues. The CDR3 DNA follows: TGTGCCAGCAGTACGATTTGGGGGCGAGCAGAAAAACTGTTTTTT. Translated: CASSTIWGRAEKLFF.

This clone was recorded a few times. This sequence joins TRBV2 and TRBJ2-2; TRBD2 matches 12 bases. V trimming: 5 bases; J trimming: 7 bases; junction bases outside the gene matches: 14. CDR1 SNHLY and CDR2 FYNNEI come from the germline V gene. CDR3 length equals 18 residues. The CDR3 is CASSPRRTSGTSSGELFF. For the CDR3, the DNA is TGTGCCAGCAGTCCGCGGAGGACTAGCGGGACTAGCAGCGGGGAGCTGTTTTTT.

The chain is built from TRBV6-2 or TRBV6-3 and TRBJ2-7; no clear D. The germline CDR1 and CDR2 sequences are MNHEY and SVGEGT. The CDR3 loop spans 14 amino acids. V was clipped by 2 bases and J by 4 bases, with 12 bases between them. The CDR3 DNA reads TGTGCCAGCAGTTACGGTGGGGTTCGGTACGAGCAGTACTTC. It specifies CASSYGGVRYEQYF.

The rearrangement links TRBV7-9 to TRBJ1-1; D not certain. Germline V gives CDR1 SEHNR, CDR2 FQNEAQ (reference sequence). CDR3 length equals 14 residues. Trimming stripped 5 bases from V and 1 base from J, with 11 bases between. CDR3 sequence (DNA): TGTGCCAGCAGCCCTCCTTCCCAGAACACTGAAGCTTTCTTT. Its protein is CASSPPSQNTEAFF.

The V and J genes are TRBV19 and TRBJ2-1, with 7 bases identical to TRBD1. V lost 6 bases, J lost 14 bases, and 13 bases stayed unmatched. The CDR3 consists of 13 residues. Germline V CDR1 and CDR2: LNHDA, SQIVND (reference sequence). CDR3 coding DNA: TGTGCCAGTAGCAACCCGGGCTCCGGACAGGAGTTCTTC. Protein: CASSNPGSGQEFF.

The chain is built from TRBV5-4 and TRBJ2-3, with 8 positions matching TRBD2. The V segment lost 2 bases and the J segment 1 base; nucleotides outside the gene matches: 9. Germline CDR1 reads SGHNT; CDR2 reads YYREEE (reference sequence). This CDR3 has 17 amino acids. CDR3 sequence: CASSFGSSGDGTDTQYF. The CDR3 DNA follows: TGTGCCAGCAGCTTCGGAAGTAGCGGGGATGGCACAGATACGCAGTATTTT.

The V gene is TRBV7-9, the J gene TRBJ2-3; D is perhaps TRBD1 or TRBD2 (5 bases each). V was shortened by 0 bases and J by 6 bases, with 13 bases between the two germline ends. Germline assignment: CDR1 SEHNR and CDR2 FQNEAQ (reference sequence). This CDR3 has 15 residues. In DNA form, the CDR3 reads TGTGCCAGCAGCTTAGCGGGGCTAGCTGGGGATACGCAGTATTTT. This sequence encodes CASSLAGLAGDTQYF.

This chain uses TRBV6-5 with TRBJ1-6; D is possibly TRBD1 (6 bases). This CDR3 is built from 13 residues. Germline V gene lookup returns CDR1 MNHEY and CDR2 SVGAGI. V was cut by 4 bases and J by 10 bases, with 11 bases left in between. Here the CDR3 DNA reads TGTGCCAGCAGTTTCAGGGGCGGATCACCCCTCCACTTT. Its translation: CASSFRGGSPLHF.

The rearrangement uses TRBV28 and TRBJ1-6; the D is unclear. The CDR3 contains 14 residues. With 5 bases removed from V and 7 bases from J, the gap between germline ends came to 12 bases. Looked up from germline, CDR1 is MDHEN and CDR2 is SYDVKM. The DNA of the CDR3 is TGTGCCAGCAGTGCGGACCTGGCGAATTCACCCCTCCACTTT. Encoded protein: CASSADLANSPLHF. The full variable domain, with the rest looked up from reference TRBV28 and TRBJ1-6, is DVKVTQSSRYLVKRTGEKVFLECVQDMDHENMFWYRQDPGLGLRLIYFSYDVKMKEKGDIPEGYSVSREKKERFSLILESASTNQTSMYLCASSADLANSPLHFGNGTRLTVT.

The chain couples TRBV6-5 to TRBJ1-1; D gene uncertain. Germline V CDR1 and CDR2: MNHEY, SVGAGI. Trimming cost V 7 bases and J 1 base, with 13 bases left between them. This CDR3 has 14 residues. The CDR3 reads CASTSLTANTEAFF. DNA of the CDR3: TGTGCCAGCACCTCCCTCACAGCGAACACTGAAGCTTTCTTT.

This chain connects TRBV7-2 to TRBJ1-2; D may be TRBD1 (5 bases). CDR1 and CDR2 from the germline V gene are SGHTA and FQGNSA. The CDR3 has 13 amino acids. V dropped 5 bases and J dropped 5 bases, with 12 bases sitting between them. CDR3: CASSARGGYGYTF. CDR3 bases: TGTGCCAGCAGCGCGAGGGGTGGGTATGGCTACACCTTC.